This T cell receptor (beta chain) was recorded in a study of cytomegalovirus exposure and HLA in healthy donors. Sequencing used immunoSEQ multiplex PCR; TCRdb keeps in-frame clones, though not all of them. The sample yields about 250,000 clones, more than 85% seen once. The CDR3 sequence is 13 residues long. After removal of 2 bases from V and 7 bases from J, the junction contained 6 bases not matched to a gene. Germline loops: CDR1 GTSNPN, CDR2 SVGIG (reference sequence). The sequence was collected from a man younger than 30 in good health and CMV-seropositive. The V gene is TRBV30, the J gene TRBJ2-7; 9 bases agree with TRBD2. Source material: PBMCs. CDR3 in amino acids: CAWSSDLAGEQYF. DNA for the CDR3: TGTGCCTGGAGTAGTGATCTAGCGGGGGAGCAGTACTTC.